The clone carrying this T cell receptor beta chain was seen only a few times. Its antigen is undetermined. This sample was taken from a study of CD8+CD57+ T cells in acquired aplastic anemia. Across the study: An average of about 3.2 ug of DNA was obtained from sorted CD4+ and CD8+ cells.

The germline gives CDR1 LGHNA, CDR2 YSLEER. This CDR3 spans 15 amino acids. The V and J ends lost 3 bases and 1 base respectively, with 13 bases between them. Profiling of TCR beta VDJ combinations and CDR3 sequences used genomic DNA as template. TCRdb processed the reads anew with MiXCR; each CDR3 protein has one entry. The table lists 200,000 to 250,000 distinct CDR3 sequences, about a third of them singletons. General study points: Any difference that existed in CD8+ Simpson's diversity between patients and controls was not significant. Patients and controls turned out to have roughly 31 CD8+ CDR3 sequences in common.

Material: sorted CD4+, CD8+, or CD8+CD57+ T cells (not recorded which) from PBMCs. This chain links TRBV4-3 with TRBJ2-7; TRBD1 is a possible D gene (5 bases). This TCR derives from a human donor in good health, serving as a control. CDR3 nucleotide sequence: TGCGCCAGCAGCCACTCAAGGGGCAATTCCTACGAGCAGTACTTC. As protein: CASSHSRGNSYEQYF.